This T cell receptor beta chain was identified in a study of pediatric ulcerative colitis. Study-level results: Compared with controls, ulcerative colitis showed greater blood-rectum clone sharing.

About this clone: The target antigen is unknown.

At colonoscopy, a blood sample was also collected. Per germline, CDR1 LGHNA and CDR2 YSLEER. This CDR3 has 17 residues. The V and J ends lost 2 bases and 6 bases respectively, with 21 bases between them. The assay was run at survey level. Each sample received Survey-level depth of up to 500,000 reads. The data were produced by immunoSEQ multiplex PCR, yet TCRdb's version contains in-frame clones alone and is incomplete. The table lists approximately 60,000 clones, 80% to 90% of them singletons, with approximately 3.5% in the top ten. The clonotype originates from a boy between 10 and 17 years old with severe ulcerative colitis. The chain has TRBV4-3 and TRBJ2-3; D ambiguous. Sequencing was done on a sample of blood. The DNA of the CDR3 is TGCGCCAGCAGCCAAAAAGCAGAGATGATAGTCCGGGATACGCAGTATTTT. Protein product: CASSQKAEMIVRDTQYF.